Listed here are 7 T cell receptor beta chains from one sample, sequenced in a study of T-cell reconstitution after alpha-beta-depleted transplantation in children. Using unique molecular identifiers, the investigators prepared the TCRbeta library. TCRdb independently ran MiXCR on the PCR reads; one entry per CDR3 protein. Of under 250,000 distinct CDR3 sequences listed, roughly 7% are singletons. Specimen: PBMCs, collected before TCRalphabeta/CD19-depleted stem cell transplant. Receptor source: a boy aged 2-15 years with acute lymphoblastic leukemia, due to receive a stem cell transplant.

Of note for this clonotype: A read error may be the cause here, since a much bigger clone is one base away. The V gene is TRBV18, the J gene TRBJ2-1; 9 bases line up with TRBD2. The germline gives CDR1 KGHSH, CDR2 LQKENI. This CDR3 is 15 amino acids long. The CDR3 DNA reads TGTGCCAGCTCACCACTAGCGGGGGCTAACAATGAGCAGTCCTTC. Protein product: CASSPLAGANNEQSF.

This clonotype appeared many times. The chain joins TRBV7-9 to TRBJ1-5; D unclear. From germline, CDR1 is SEHNR and CDR2 FQNEAQ (reference sequence). CDR3 length: 14 amino acids. With 4 bases removed from V and 4 bases from J, the gap between germline ends came to 11 bases. The CDR3 protein is CASSSQSGNQPQHF. Here the CDR3 DNA reads TGTGCCAGCAGCTCCCAATCGGGGAATCAGCCCCAGCATTTT.

This clonotype was detected many times. This rearrangement joins TRBV20-1 to TRBJ2-1; the D gene is possibly TRBD1 (7 bases). The CDR3 runs 15 residues. V was shortened by 4 bases and J by 2 bases, with 15 bases between the two germline ends. CDR1 is DFQATT and CDR2 is SNEGSKA in the germline V gene (reference sequence). CDR3 sequence reads: CSAILAGGTYNEQFF. DNA for the CDR3: TGCAGTGCTATACTTGCAGGGGGGACCTACAATGAGCAGTTCTTC.

This clonotype was observed a handful of times. The chain joins TRBV7-3 to TRBJ2-6; no firm D call. Trimming took off 0 bases at V and 6 bases at J, with 9 bases between the two ends. The CDR3 runs 15 residues. Germline assignment: CDR1 SGHTA and CDR2 FQGTGA. Written as DNA, the CDR3 is TGTGCCAGCAGCTTAACGCACAGTACGGCCAACGTCCTGACTTTC. It is translated as CASSLTHSTANVLTF.

In this sample, this clonotype turned up a few times. The chain joins TRBV7-6 to TRBJ2-2; tentatively, D is TRBD1 or TRBD2 (6 bases each). There are 17 residues in the CDR3. Germline CDR1 and CDR2: SGHVS and FNYEAQ. The ends were cut back, 1 base at V and 0 bases at J, with 12 bases in the middle. CDR3 in DNA: TGTGCCAGCAGCTTAGGTGGGGGGCGTGCGAACACCGGGGAGCTGTTTTTT. It yields the protein CASSLGGGRANTGELFF.

This clonotype has just a few counts. The V call is TRBV10-3, the J call TRBJ1-2; maybe TRBD1 (5 bases). The CDR3 spans 13 residues. Trimming took 8 bases from V and 2 from J, leaving 12 bases between them. CDR1 ENHRY and CDR2 SYGVKD come from the germline V gene. The CDR3 nucleotides read TGTGCCATCGCGGGGGACTTAAACTATGGCTACACCTTC. Translating gives CAIAGDLNYGYTF.

This clonotype was counted ten times or more. The chain recombines TRBV6-2 or TRBV6-3 with TRBJ2-7, with 11 bases that match TRBD2. The V segment lost 4 bases and the J segment 1 base; nucleotides outside the gene matches: 9. This CDR3 region has 17 residues. Germline V lookup: CDR1 MNHEY, CDR2 SVGEGT. Written as DNA, the CDR3 is TGTGCCAGCAGTTTTACGACTAGCGGGATTGAATCCTACGAGCAGTACTTC. Its translation is CASSFTTSGIESYEQYF.